These T cell receptor beta chains were read from a single sample in a study of cytotoxic CD8 clonotypes in ibrutinib-treated CLL. Sequencing was performed with immunoSEQ multiplex PCR; in TCRdb, only in-frame clones are kept and a portion is missing. The sample lists about 130,000 clones, 79% occurring once. Sequenced material: PBMCs, taken after 12 months of ibrutinib treatment. These receptor sequences come from a human donor with chronic lymphocytic leukemia. Both conserved end residues are part of each CDR3. The D gene is left open where the match is weak. Not all rows give a size; the values are once, few, many and, for expanded clones, a class.

size	length	V	D	J	CDR3	DNA
-	13	TRBV29-1	TRBD2	TRBJ2-7	CSVVPSGNYEQYF	TGCAGCGTTGTACCTAGCGGAAACTACGAGCAGTACTTC
-	17	TRBV27	-	TRBJ2-1	CASSPPLIVAAYNEQFF	TGTGCCAGCAGTCCCCCTTTGATAGTAGCGGCCTACAATGAGCAGTTCTTC
-	19	TRBV6-1	-	TRBJ1-5	CASSEATVIPGYSNQPQHF	TGTGCCAGCAGTGAAGCCACGGTAATTCCAGGATATAGCAATCAGCCCCAGCATTTT
-	14	TRBV6-5	TRBD1	TRBJ2-5	CASSQRTGRKTQYF	TGTGCCAGCAGTCAAAGGACAGGGAGAAAGACCCAGTACTTC
-	18	TRBV7-2	TRBD1	TRBJ1-5	CASSLGVLPRGRDQPQHF	TGTGCCAGCAGCTTAGGGGTTCTCCCCAGGGGGCGGGATCAGCCCCAGCATTTT
-	16	TRBV6-6	TRBD1	TRBJ2-1	CASSYGQGGSYNEQFF	TGTGCCAGCAGTTACGGACAGGGTGGTTCCTACAATGAGCAGTTCTTC
-	16	TRBV4-2	-	TRBJ2-1	CASSQATTGQKDEQFF	TGTGCCAGCAGCCAGGCGACTACCGGGCAGAAGGATGAGCAGTTCTTC
-	15	TRBV27	TRBD2	TRBJ2-7	CASSLDSGRNYEQYF	TGTGCCAGCAGTTTAGATAGCGGGCGGAACTACGAGCAGTACTTC
-	15	TRBV7-2	-	TRBJ2-7	CASSLIGGNIYEQYF	TGTGCCAGCAGCTTGATCGGAGGAAACATCTACGAGCAGTACTTC
few	14	TRBV7-2	-	TRBJ1-2	CASSPRTETYGYTF	TGTGCCAGCAGCCCCCGGACAGAAACCTATGGCTACACCTTC
-	17	TRBV30	TRBD2	TRBJ2-3	CAWSKRAAGGRADTQYF	TGTGCCTGGAGCAAAAGGGCGGCGGGAGGGCGCGCAGATACGCAGTATTTT
once	13	TRBV25-1	TRBD1	TRBJ2-1	CSTGTGSYNEQFF	TGTTCCACCGGGACAGGGTCCTACAATGAGCAGTTCTTC
few	15	TRBV7-3	-	TRBJ2-1	CASSFSGNTANEQFF	TGTGCCAGCAGCTTTTCTGGGAACACGGCAAATGAGCAGTTCTTC
-	14	TRBV14	-	TRBJ2-7	CASSQEVLAYEQYF	TGTGCCAGCAGCCAAGAAGTACTAGCTTACGAGCAGTACTTC
-	13	TRBV28	-	TRBJ2-7	CASSFEKTYEQYF	TGTGCCAGCAGTTTCGAGAAAACCTACGAGCAGTACTTC
-	14	TRBV6-5	TRBD2	TRBJ2-3	CASTSGPPGDTQYF	TGTGCCAGCACTAGCGGCCCTCCTGGAGATACGCAGTATTTT
-	15	TRBV19	-	TRBJ2-3	CASSIQLASTDTQYF	TGTGCCAGTAGTATACAACTAGCAAGCACAGATACGCAGTATTTT
-	14	TRBV6-5	-	TRBJ2-3	CASCGEVGTDTQYF	TGTGCCAGCTGCGGGGAGGTGGGCACAGATACGCAGTATTTT
-	15	TRBV7-2	-	TRBJ2-4	CASSLERGIQNIQYF	TGTGCCAGCAGCTTAGAGAGAGGGATCCAAAACATTCAGTACTTC
-	15	TRBV7-2	-	TRBJ2-1	CASTYMTGMYNEQFF	TGTGCCAGCACCTACATGACGGGGATGTACAATGAGCAGTTCTTC
few	14	TRBV15	-	TRBJ1-2	CATSRRDGVYGYTF	TGTGCCACCAGCAGGAGGGACGGGGTATATGGCTACACCTTC
-	13	TRBV29-1	-	TRBJ2-5	CSVESVTRGTQYF	TGCAGCGTTGAGTCCGTGACAAGAGGGACCCAGTACTTC
-	16	TRBV4-3	-	TRBJ2-1	CASSQEWGLGTTEQFF	TGCGCCAGCAGCCAAGAATGGGGGCTGGGAACCACTGAGCAGTTCTTC
-	18	TRBV18	TRBD1	TRBJ2-6	CASSPLGTGVSGANVLTF	TGTGCCAGCTCACCACTCGGGACAGGAGTCTCTGGGGCCAACGTCCTGACTTTC
once	14	TRBV9	-	TRBJ2-5	CASSLTGGQETQYF	TGTGCCAGCAGCTTAACCGGGGGACAAGAGACCCAGTACTTC
-	22	TRBV28	-	TRBJ2-1	CASSLWRSYLKGRSTILNEQFF	TGTGCCAGCAGTTTATGGAGGTCATACCTGAAGGGACGGAGCACCATCCTCAATGAGCAGTTCTTC
-	14	TRBV27	TRBD1	TRBJ1-5	CASSIGTGLQPQHF	TGTGCCAGCAGTATTGGGACAGGGTTACAGCCCCAGCATTTT
-	14	TRBV10-3	TRBD1	TRBJ1-2	CAITPTGTDKGYTF	TGTGCCATCACCCCCACCGGGACAGATAAGGGCTACACCTTC
-	13	TRBV6-6	TRBD1	TRBJ1-2	CASSSQGVGGYTF	TGTGCCAGCAGTTCACAGGGGGTGGGGGGCTACACCTTC
once	15	TRBV27	TRBD2	TRBJ2-7	CASSLVSAGSYEQYF	TGTGCCAGCAGTTTAGTTTCAGCGGGGTCCTACGAGCAGTACTTC
-	13	TRBV6-1	-	TRBJ1-5	CASRPSGDQPQHF	TGTGCCAGCAGACCATCCGGGGATCAGCCCCAGCATTTT
-	13	TRBV5-4	-	TRBJ2-1	CASSYSSYNEQFF	TGTGCCAGCTCGTACAGCTCCTACAATGAGCAGTTCTTC
-	12	TRBV27	TRBD1	TRBJ2-3	CATRTGRDTQYF	TGTGCCACCCGGACAGGCAGGGATACGCAGTATTTT
-	16	TRBV7-8	-	TRBJ2-7	CASSVIRGGVGHEQYF	TGTGCCAGCAGCGTCATCCGAGGCGGAGTGGGGCACGAGCAGTACTTC
-	15	TRBV7-2	-	TRBJ1-5	CASSLRAASHQPQHF	TGTGCCAGCAGCTTACGAGCCGCCTCTCATCAGCCCCAGCATTTT
-	13	TRBV2	TRBD2	TRBJ2-5	CASSALAVGDQYF	TGTGCCAGCAGTGCGCTAGCGGTCGGGGACCAGTACTTC
-	15	TRBV5-1	-	TRBJ2-5	CASSLWDMSQETQYF	TGCGCCAGCAGCTTGTGGGATATGTCCCAAGAGACCCAGTACTTC
-	15	TRBV4-3	-	TRBJ1-2	CASSVGMDSWYGYTF	TGCGCCAGCAGCGTAGGGATGGACAGTTGGTATGGCTACACCTTC
few	17	TRBV7-9	TRBD2	TRBJ2-1	CASSLAVGAGGSNEQFF	TGTGCCAGCAGCTTAGCGGTGGGAGCGGGAGGGTCCAATGAGCAGTTCTTC
-	12	TRBV30	-	TRBJ2-3	CASGQSTDTQYF	TGTGCCTCCGGACAGAGCACAGATACGCAGTATTTT
-	15	TRBV19	TRBD1	TRBJ2-7	CASSLEGGTGDEQYF	TGTGCCAGTAGTCTAGAAGGGGGGACAGGGGACGAGCAGTACTTC
-	13	TRBV30	-	TRBJ1-5	CAWSRKSNQPQHF	TGTGCCTGGAGTAGGAAGAGCAATCAGCCCCAGCATTTT
-	14	TRBV6-5	-	TRBJ1-1	CASKSLTQNTEAFF	TGTGCCAGCAAGTCCCTAACTCAGAACACTGAAGCTTTCTTT
-	14	TRBV5-1	-	TRBJ2-2	CASSLISETGELFF	TGCGCCAGCAGCTTGATCAGCGAGACCGGGGAGCTGTTTTTT
-	20	TRBV14	TRBD1	TRBJ1-1	CASSQDLFTGQNSRNTEAFF	TGTGCCAGCAGCCAAGATCTGTTTACGGGACAGAATTCCAGGAACACTGAAGCTTTCTTT
-	13	TRBV14	TRBD1	TRBJ1-1	CASSRDRGTEAFF	TGTGCCAGCAGCCGGGACAGGGGAACTGAAGCTTTCTTT
-	14	TRBV9	-	TRBJ2-1	CASSVEAPYNEQFF	TGTGCCAGCAGCGTAGAGGCCCCCTACAATGAGCAGTTCTTC